The clone carrying this T cell receptor (beta chain) was counted a few times. Its antigen is not identified. This PCR relied on a set of 60 Vbeta primers and 13 Jbeta primers. Here immunoSEQ multiplex PCR was the method, and the copy in TCRdb shows in-frame clones only, minus some. In the table there are approximately 190,000 clones, about 81% of which are singletons. These data come from a study of cytomegalovirus exposure and HLA in healthy donors. The CDR3 length is 12 residues. V dropped 6 bases and J dropped 5; count of bases not matched to a gene: 4. Germline V gene lookup returns CDR1 KGHSH and CDR2 LQKENI. General observations from the study: TRBV6-2, TRBV6-3 and some other V segments were excluded as indistinguishable.

The rearrangement uses TRBV18 and TRBJ2-7; 7 nucleotides agree with TRBD1. Material: PBMCs. This TCR derives from a woman aged 18-29 years in good health and CMV-seronegative. CDR3 amino acids: CASSPGTDEQYF. As DNA, the CDR3 is TGTGCCAGCTCCCCAGGGACAGACGAGCAGTACTTC.